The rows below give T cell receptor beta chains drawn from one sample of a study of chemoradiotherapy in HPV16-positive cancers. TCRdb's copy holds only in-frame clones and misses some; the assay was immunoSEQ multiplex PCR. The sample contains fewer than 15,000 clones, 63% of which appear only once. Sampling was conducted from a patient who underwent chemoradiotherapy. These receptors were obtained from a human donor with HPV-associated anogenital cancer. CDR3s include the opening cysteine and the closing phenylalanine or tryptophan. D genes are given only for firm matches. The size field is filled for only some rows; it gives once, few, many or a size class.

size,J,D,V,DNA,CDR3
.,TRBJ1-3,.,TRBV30,TGTGCCTGGAACGTACCCTCTGGAAACACCATATATTTT,CAWNVPSGNTIYF
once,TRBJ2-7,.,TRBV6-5,TGTGCCAGCAGTTACTTTCCAGGGTACTACGAGCAGTACTTC,CASSYFPGYYEQYF
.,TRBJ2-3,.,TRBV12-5,TGTGCTAGTGGTCCCCAGCAGGGGGGGCGGACAGATACGCAGTATTTT,CASGPQQGGRTDTQYF
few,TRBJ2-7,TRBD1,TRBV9,TGTGCCAGCAGTCCCTGGACAGGATCCTACGAGCAGTACTTC,CASSPWTGSYEQYF
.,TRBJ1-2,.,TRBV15,TGTGCCACCAGCGTAGGGGGTAACACTAACTATGGCTACACCTTC,CATSVGGNTNYGYTF
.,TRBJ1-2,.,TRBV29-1,TGCAGCGTTGTGAGGGATTCCTATGGCTACACCTTC,CSVVRDSYGYTF
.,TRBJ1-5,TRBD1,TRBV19,TGTGCCAGTAGTATCTGGACAGGGGGGTTTGGCAATCAGCCCCAGCATTTT,CASSIWTGGFGNQPQHF
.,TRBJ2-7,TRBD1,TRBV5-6,TGTGCCAGCAGCTTGGGGCAGGGGGCCTACGAGCAGTACTTC,CASSLGQGAYEQYF
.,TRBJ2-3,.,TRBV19,TGTGCCGCTCCACCGGAGGGAGATACGCAGTATTTT,CAAPPEGDTQYF
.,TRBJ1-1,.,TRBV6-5,TGTGCCAGCAACTTAGGACCTGAAGCTTTCTTT,CASNLGPEAFF
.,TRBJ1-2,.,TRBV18,TGTGCCAGCTCACCTCTAGGACAGAGCTATGGCTACACCTTC,CASSPLGQSYGYTF
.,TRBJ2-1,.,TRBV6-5,TGTGCCAGCAGTCCGGAGGGGGGCTCAATCAATGAGCAGTTCTTC,CASSPEGGSINEQFF
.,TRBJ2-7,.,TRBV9,TGTGCCAGCAGCGTAGCGGGAGCTCGGGACGAGCAGTACTTC,CASSVAGARDEQYF
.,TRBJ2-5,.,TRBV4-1,TGCGCCAGCAGCCAACGGGGGTTTGAAGAGACCCAGTACTTC,CASSQRGFEETQYF
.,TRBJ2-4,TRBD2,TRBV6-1,TGTGCCACTTCAGTGTCTAGCGGGGCCAAAAACATTCAGTACTTC,CATSVSSGAKNIQYF
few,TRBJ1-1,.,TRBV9,TGTGCCAGCAGCGTAGCAGGAGGCGCTGAAGCTTTCTTT,CASSVAGGAEAFF
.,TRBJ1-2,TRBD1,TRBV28,TGTGCCAGCAGCTACACCGACAGGGCGGGCTACACCTTC,CASSYTDRAGYTF
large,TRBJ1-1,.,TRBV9,TGTGCCAGCAGCGAACTCAACACTGAAGCTTTCTTT,CASSELNTEAFF
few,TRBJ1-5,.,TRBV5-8,TGTGCCAGCAGCTCCGGGGTTGTTGGCAATCAGCCCCAGCATTTT,CASSSGVVGNQPQHF
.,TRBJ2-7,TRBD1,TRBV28,TGTGCCAGCAGTTTAACCATCGACAGGGCCCACGAGCAGTACTTC,CASSLTIDRAHEQYF
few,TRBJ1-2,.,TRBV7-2,TGTGCCAGCAGCTTAGCGGGCAACGTGGGCTATGGCTACACCTTC,CASSLAGNVGYGYTF